This T cell receptor beta chain was observed in a study of blood T cell repertoires in COVID-19. Study at large: T cells, B-cell-depleted T cells, or PBMCs supplied cDNA or gDNA.

The assay was immunoSEQ multiplex PCR, and TCRdb's table has in-frame clones only and misses some. The sample yields nearly 40,000 clones, approximately 90% seen once. CDR3 size: 14 residues. Losses at the gene ends were 4 bases for V and 3 bases for J; bases not matched to a gene: 4. Germline assignment: CDR1 LGHDT and CDR2 YNNKEL (reference sequence). This sequence originates from a man aged 45-65 years in a cohort sampled during active COVID-19. Sequenced input: peripheral blood. This chain connects TRBV3-1 (or the pseudogene TRBV3-2) to TRBJ1-2; 8 bases fit TRBD1. CDR3 nucleotides: TGTGCCAGCAGCCTAGGACAGGGCTACTATGGCTACACCTTC. As protein: CASSLGQGYYGYTF.